Listed here are 23 T cell receptor beta chains from one sample, sequenced in a study of cytomegalovirus exposure and HLA in healthy donors. With 60 Vbeta and 13 Jbeta primers, the PCR was carried out. Generated by immunoSEQ multiplex PCR, the TCRdb table keeps only in-frame clones and is missing some. The repertoire holds around 150,000 clones, more than 75% seen once, with roughly 7.8% in the top ten. The sample comprised PBMCs. The receptors derive from a woman between 50 and 59 years old in good health and CMV-seropositive.

This rearrangement joins TRBV27 to TRBJ2-3, with D maybe TRBD1 (6 bases). In germline, CDR1 is MNHEY, CDR2 SMNVEV (reference sequence). The CDR3 loop spans 14 amino acids. The V and J ends lost 2 bases and 2 bases respectively, with 8 bases between them. The chain's CDR3 is CASSLNRATDTQYF. CDR3 coding DNA: TGTGCCAGCAGTTTAAACAGGGCCACAGATACGCAGTATTTT.

The V gene is TRBV2, the J gene TRBJ1-2, with TRBD1 matching 7 bases. The CDR3 extends over 13 amino acids. Unmatched junction bases numbered 3, after V lost 6 bases and J lost 2 bases. Germline V gene data show CDR1 as SNHLY and CDR2 as FYNNEI. Here the CDR3 reads CASRGDSNYGYTF. CDR3 nucleotides: TGTGCCAGCAGGGGGGACAGCAACTATGGCTACACCTTC.

This chain links TRBV27 with TRBJ1-2; D possibly corresponds to TRBD1 (5 bases). Germline CDR1 MNHEY, CDR2 SMNVEV (reference sequence). The germline V and J ends were trimmed by 0 bases and 4 bases, with 12 bases remaining between them. The CDR3 covers 15 residues. CDR3 region: CASSLSGGITYGYTF. As DNA, the CDR3 is TGTGCCAGCAGTTTATCGGGGGGGATAACCTATGGCTACACCTTC.

The chain links TRBV28 to TRBJ2-2; perhaps TRBD2 as D (7 bases). Deletions cut 5 bases from V and 4 bases from J, with 14 bases between. The CDR3 is 15 amino acids. Germline-derived CDR1 and CDR2 are MDHEN and SYDVKM. The CDR3 DNA sequence: TGTGCCAGCAGTCCGGGGGGCACCCCCACCGGGGAGCTGTTTTTT. This codes for CASSPGGTPTGELFF.

The chain combines TRBV10-3 with TRBJ1-2; TRBD1 aligns across 9 bases. The CDR3 has 16 residues. Germline CDR1 reads ENHRY; CDR2 reads SYGVKD. V dropped 4 bases and J dropped 8; count of bases not matched to a gene: 14. The CDR3 protein is CAISGRRGQGLGGYTF. In DNA form, the CDR3 reads TGTGCCATCAGTGGAAGGAGGGGACAGGGTCTGGGAGGCTACACCTTC.

Only a few counts were recorded for this clone. This rearrangement joins TRBV10-3 to TRBJ1-5; TRBD1 agrees at 10 bases. V shed 2 bases and J 7 bases; nucleotides not matched to a gene: 5. CDR1 is ENHRY, CDR2 SYGVKD, per germline. The CDR3 covers 15 residues. The DNA of the CDR3 is TGTGCCATCAGTGAGACTGGGACAGGGGAACAGCCCCAGCATTTT. It translates to CAISETGTGEQPQHF.

The chain employs TRBV30 and TRBJ1-6; 7 positions agree with TRBD1. The CDR3 sequence is 14 residues long. Unmatched junction bases numbered 10, after V lost 7 bases and J lost 7 bases. CDR1 GTSNPN and CDR2 SVGIG come from the germline V gene (reference sequence). The CDR3 protein is CAYLLRDRNSPLHF. Here the CDR3 DNA reads TGTGCCTATCTGCTCCGGGACAGAAATTCACCCCTCCACTTT.

The rearrangement joins TRBV7-9 to TRBJ1-4; 9 bases align to TRBD1. Unmatched junction bases numbered 6, after V lost 5 bases and J lost 8 bases. This CDR3 has 14 residues. Germline V gives CDR1 SEHNR, CDR2 FQNEAQ (reference sequence). The DNA for the CDR3 is TGTGCCAGCAGCCAGGACAGGGGCGGAGAAAAACTGTTTTTT. It encodes CASSQDRGGEKLFF.

Here the CDR3 DNA reads TGTGCCTGGGCCCTGGACAGTAATGAAAAACTGTTTTTT. It translates to CAWALDSNEKLFF. This chain joins TRBV30 and TRBJ1-4, with a weak D call TRBD1 (6 bases). V gave up 5 bases and J gave up 4 bases, with 11 bases separating them. There are 13 residues in the CDR3. Germline values: CDR1 GTSNPN, CDR2 SVGIG (reference sequence).

This sequence joins TRBV27 and TRBJ1-4; 8 bases are a match to TRBD1. Germline lookup yields CDR1 MNHEY and CDR2 SMNVEV (reference sequence). This CDR3 has 16 amino acids. Losses at the gene ends were 2 bases for V and 4 bases for J; bases not matched to a gene: 6. The CDR3 DNA is TGTGCCAGCAGTTTAACACAGGGGGGTATTAATGAAAAACTGTTTTTT. It codes for CASSLTQGGINEKLFF.

This clone was seen a few times. This chain connects TRBV5-5 to TRBJ2-3; D remains unclear. The germline V and J ends were trimmed by 4 bases and 4 bases, with 7 bases remaining between them. The CDR3 runs to 12 residues. The germline CDR1 and CDR2 sequences are SGHKS and YYEKEE (reference sequence). CDR3 loop: CASSRLADTQYF. CDR3 nucleotides: TGTGCCAGCAGCCGTCTTGCAGATACGCAGTATTTT.

The CDR3 region is CASSLAGTGDEKLFF. The CDR3 bases are TGTGCCAGCAGCTTAGCAGGGACAGGGGATGAAAAACTGTTTTTT. The V and J genes are TRBV7-9 and TRBJ1-4; 10 bases are shared with TRBD1. Germline CDR1 is SEHNR and CDR2 is FQNEAQ (reference sequence). The CDR3 length is 15 residues. V gave up 0 bases and J gave up 6 bases; unmatched junction bases: 1.

This chain uses TRBV19 with TRBJ1-1; TRBD1 might be the D (6 bases). Germline V gene data show CDR1 as LNHDA and CDR2 as SQIVND (reference sequence). CDR3 length: 14 amino acids. The V and J ends lost 5 bases and 1 base respectively, with 11 bases between them. CDR3 DNA sequence: TGTGCCAGTAGTTGGGTAGGGGGGAACACTGAAGCTTTCTTT. It specifies CASSWVGGNTEAFF.

This clone was found once. The chain joins TRBV9 to TRBJ2-3; maybe TRBD2 (6 bases). Germline CDR1 reads SGDLS; CDR2 reads YYNGEE. CDR3 length: 14 residues. V was cut by 0 bases and J by 2 bases, with 7 bases left in between. As DNA, the CDR3 is TGTGCCAGCAGCGTAGGCGGGACCACAGATACGCAGTATTTT. Translated, it gives CASSVGGTTDTQYF.

The count of this clone is one. This sequence joins TRBV11-2 and TRBJ2-2; tentatively, D is TRBD2 (6 bases). CDR3 length: 16 residues. The V and J ends lost 0 bases and 2 bases respectively, with 10 bases between them. Germline V lookup: CDR1 SGHAT, CDR2 FQNNGV. The CDR3 DNA sequence: TGTGCCAGCAGCTTAGAGATCGGGAGAAACACCGGGGAGCTGTTTTTT. Translation gives CASSLEIGRNTGELFF.

The V and J genes are TRBV4-1 and TRBJ2-3; 7 bases align to TRBD1. V lost 4 bases and J lost 5; bases outside the gene matches: 6. CDR3 length equals 14 residues. Germline CDR1 MGHRA, CDR2 YSYEKL. The CDR3 sequence is CASSPKQGRDTQYF. The CDR3 coding sequence is TGCGCCAGCAGCCCTAAACAGGGGAGAGATACGCAGTATTTT.

This chain uses TRBV11-2 with TRBJ2-1; D is unresolved. The V end lost 6 bases, the J end lost 4 bases, and 7 bases lay between the germline ends. The germline gives CDR1 SGHAT, CDR2 FQNNGV. The CDR3 length is 12 residues. The CDR3: CASRSQYNEQFF. The CDR3 nucleotides read TGTGCCAGCAGATCCCAGTACAATGAGCAGTTCTTC. Full variable domain (rest looked up from reference TRBV11-2 and TRBJ2-1): EAGVAQSPRYKIIEKRQSVAFWCNPISGHATLYWYQQILGQGPKLLIQFQNNGVVDDSQLPKDRFSAERLKGVDSTLKIQPAKLEDSAVYLCASRSQYNEQFFGPGTRLTVL.

This clone was observed a few times. The rearrangement links TRBV30 to TRBJ1-2; D is uncertain. The V gene lost 5 bases and the J gene lost 3 bases, with 16 bases spanning the gap. The CDR3 is 14 residues long. CDR1 is GTSNPN and CDR2 is SVGIG in the germline V gene (reference sequence). The CDR3 sequence: CAWSHAPRDYGYTF. The CDR3 region has the DNA TGTGCCTGGTCACATGCTCCTCGGGACTATGGCTACACCTTC.

This chain joins TRBV5-1 and TRBJ2-2; D possibly corresponds to TRBD1 (5 bases). Germline assignment: CDR1 SGHRS and CDR2 YFSETQ. The length of the CDR3 is 13 residues. V was clipped by 4 bases and J by 5 bases, with 9 bases between them. DNA for the CDR3: TGCGCCAGCAGCACCCGACAGACCGGGGAGCTGTTTTTT. Translation gives CASSTRQTGELFF.

This chain links TRBV30 with TRBJ1-1; 7 bases are a match to TRBD1. The CDR3 runs 15 residues. With V trimmed by 2 bases and J by 0 bases, 6 bases remained unmatched. The germline CDR1 and CDR2 sequences are GTSNPN and SVGIG (reference sequence). CDR3: CAWSQTGAMNTEAFF. CDR3 DNA sequence: TGTGCCTGGAGTCAAACAGGGGCCATGAACACTGAAGCTTTCTTT.

V gene TRBV7-8 combines with J gene TRBJ2-7; 8 bases align to TRBD2. After removal of 5 bases from V and 2 bases from J, the junction contained 8 bases not matched to a gene. CDR1 is SGHVS and CDR2 is FQNEAQ in the germline V gene. There are 15 residues in the CDR3. The CDR3 loop reads CASSITSGQTYEQYF. The DNA for the CDR3 is TGTGCCAGCAGCATCACTAGCGGCCAAACCTACGAGCAGTACTTC.

V is TRBV9 and J is TRBJ2-7, with D possibly matching TRBD1 (6 bases). The length of the CDR3 is 16 residues. Per the germline V gene, CDR1 is SGDLS and CDR2 is YYNGEE. V lost 0 bases and J lost 4, with 17 bases in between. The CDR3 region has the DNA TGTGCCAGCAGCGTAGGGGCAGGCCAGGGGCTTTACGAGCAGTACTTC. Its protein is CASSVGAGQGLYEQYF. The variable domain in full, completed from reference TRBV9 and TRBJ2-7, reads DSGVTQTPKHLITATGQRVTLRCSPRSGDLSVYWYQQSLDQGLQFLIQYYNGEERAKGNILERFSAQQFPDLHSELNLSSLELGDSALYFCASSVGAGQGLYEQYFGPGTRLTVT.

The chain couples TRBV7-9 to TRBJ1-3; D is undetermined. Germline V gives CDR1 SEHNR, CDR2 FQNEAQ (reference sequence). This CDR3 has 16 amino acids. V dropped 2 bases and J dropped 4 bases, with 15 bases sitting between them. As DNA, the CDR3 is TGTGCCAGCAGCTTAAGCTGGGGAGGTCCCGGAAACACCATATATTTT. Protein product: CASSLSWGGPGNTIYF.